This TCR beta chain was sequenced during a study of OX40 agonist ivuxolimab in advanced cancers. Study overall: The patients received ivuxolimab by intravenous route every 2 weeks at 0.01 to 10 mg/kg. Patients treated during dose escalation were battling hepatocellular carcinoma, melanoma, renal cell or head and neck cancer.

Comments on this clone: Its cognate antigen is unknown.

Germline V gives CDR1 SGHRS, CDR2 YFSETQ. Trimming removed 5 bases from V and 5 bases from J, with 13 bases in between. This CDR3 is built from 13 residues. Repertoires were generated with immunoSEQ multiplex PCR, while TCRdb's copy carries only in-frame clones and drops some. Among tens of thousands of clones listed, around nine tenths were seen once. Overall study results and limits: Dosing at 0.1 to 3.0 mg/kg was accompanied by clonal expansion of CD4+ and CD8+ blood T cells by week 6. Several nonresponders also turned out to have low normalized T-cell clonal expansion.

V is TRBV5-1 and J is TRBJ2-5; weak D call: TRBD2 (5 bases). Source: CD4+ or CD8+ T cells sorted from blood, taken in a trial of the OX40 agonist ivuxolimab. The sequence came from an adult with an advanced solid tumor such as melanoma, head and neck, liver or kidney cancer. CDR3 nucleotides: TGCGCCAGCAGTAGACAAACTAGGGAGACCCAGTACTTC. It codes for CASSRQTRETQYF.